A single sample is the source of the 26 T cell receptor beta chains below, sequenced in a study of blood T cell repertoires in COVID-19. Libraries were prepared by immunoSEQ multiplex PCR; TCRdb keeps only in-frame clonotypes and omits some of them. The sample shows 75,000 to 90,000 clones, about 82% of them seen only once. Sequenced: peripheral blood. These receptors were collected from a man in his forties or fifties with active COVID-19.

There are a few counts of this clone. V gene TRBV20-1 combines with J gene TRBJ1-5; D is possibly TRBD1 (5 bases). The CDR3 is 15 residues long. Per the germline V gene, CDR1 is DFQATT and CDR2 is SNEGSKA (reference sequence). V was clipped by 3 bases and J by 6 bases, with 18 bases between them. The CDR3 nucleotides read TGCAGTGCTAGTCAGGGAAAGGGAACGCGTCAGCCCCAGCATTTT. Its protein is CSASQGKGTRQPQHF.

The CDR3: CASTRDRGYEQYF. The CDR3 DNA is TGTGCCAGCACCCGGGACAGGGGTTACGAGCAGTACTTC. The chain has TRBV7-2 and TRBJ2-7, with 10 nucleotides matching TRBD1. V was pared by 7 bases and J by 4 bases, with 4 bases of the junction left unmatched. Germline-derived CDR1 and CDR2 are SGHTA and FQGNSA. The CDR3 totals 13 residues.

The rearrangement links TRBV5-1 to TRBJ1-1; a possible D gene is TRBD1 (6 bases). CDR1 is SGHRS, CDR2 YFSETQ, per germline. This CDR3 has 13 residues. V dropped 6 bases and J dropped 7 bases, with 16 bases sitting between them. The CDR3 nucleotides are TGCGCCAGCAAGCCGGACAGTGGGCTTGAAGCTTTCTTT. It specifies CASKPDSGLEAFF.

This chain links TRBV27 with TRBJ1-6; a possible D gene is TRBD1 (5 bases). V was clipped by 2 bases and J by 4 bases, with 6 bases between them. Germline V CDR1 and CDR2: MNHEY, SMNVEV (reference sequence). The CDR3 consists of 14 residues. The CDR3 DNA follows: TGTGCCAGCAGTTTAGGACAATATAATTCACCCCTCCACTTT. Its protein is CASSLGQYNSPLHF.

This clone was seen just once. The J gene is TRBJ2-3, the V gene TRBV9; no clear D gene. Trimming cost V 2 bases and J 6 bases, with 13 bases left between them. This CDR3 region has 14 residues. The V gene's germline CDR1 is SGDLS and CDR2 YYNGEE. The CDR3 spells CASSVRSGGDTQYF. The CDR3 DNA follows: TGTGCCAGCAGCGTCCGGAGTGGTGGGGATACGCAGTATTTT.

The rearrangement uses TRBV3-1 (or the pseudogene TRBV3-2) and TRBJ2-5; D is uncertain. CDR1 and CDR2 from the germline V gene are LGHDT and YNNKEL (reference sequence). The CDR3 runs to 15 residues. Trimming took off 0 bases at V and 1 base at J, with 9 bases between the two ends. Written as DNA, the CDR3 is TGTGCCAGCAGCCAAGATACTGGGCCCCAAGAGACCCAGTACTTC. Translation: CASSQDTGPQETQYF.

The chain couples TRBV13 to TRBJ2-3; TRBD2 agrees at 10 bases. V trimming: 5 bases; J trimming: 2 bases; junction bases outside the gene matches: 7. The CDR3 covers 16 residues. In germline, CDR1 is PRHDT, CDR2 FYEKMQ (reference sequence). The CDR3 sequence is CASSLRLAGVTDTQYF. The CDR3 DNA reads as TGTGCCAGCAGCCTTCGGCTAGCGGGGGTCACAGATACGCAGTATTTT. The whole variable domain, filled in from reference TRBV13 and TRBJ2-3, reads AAGVIQSPRHLIKEKRETATLKCYPIPRHDTVYWYQQGPGQDPQFLISFYEKMQSDKGSIPDRFSAQQFSDYHSELNMSSLELGDSALYFCASSLRLAGVTDTQYFGPGTRLTVL.

The rearrangement links TRBV5-5 to TRBJ2-1; the match to TRBD2 covers 13 bases. This CDR3 region has 17 residues. Germline values: CDR1 SGHKS, CDR2 YYEKEE (reference sequence). Trimming took 4 bases from V and 4 from J; bases not matched to a gene: 8. The CDR3 DNA reads as TGTGCCAGCAGCCTACTCTGGACTAGCGGGGGTTACAATGAGCAGTTCTTC. Translating it yields CASSLLWTSGGYNEQFF.

The genes are TRBV7-2 and TRBJ2-5, with D possibly TRBD2 on 6 matching bases. The germline CDR1 and CDR2 sequences are SGHTA and FQGNSA. V lost 1 base and J 1 base, leaving 10 bases between the germline ends. The CDR3 loop spans 15 amino acids. CDR3 sequence (DNA): TGTGCCAGCAGCTTAGGGGGACTGGGCCAAGAGACCCAGTACTTC. Protein: CASSLGGLGQETQYF. Full variable domain (rest looked up from reference TRBV7-2 and TRBJ2-5): GAGVSQSPSNKVTEKGKDVELRCDPISGHTALYWYRQSLGQGLEFLIYFQGNSAPDKSGLPSDRFSAERTGGSVSTLTIQRTQQEDSAVYLCASSLGGLGQETQYFGPGTRLLVL.

The chain links TRBV6-5 to TRBJ1-4; unclear D gene. CDR3 length equals 13 residues. V dropped 6 bases and J dropped 8 bases, with 13 bases sitting between them. Germline V lookup: CDR1 MNHEY, CDR2 SVGAGI. The CDR3 region is CASRGMTGEKLFF. The DNA for the CDR3 is TGTGCCAGCAGAGGTATGACGGGGGAAAAACTGTTTTTT.

This chain uses TRBV6-2 or TRBV6-3 with TRBJ2-7; 7 positions match TRBD2. CDR1 and CDR2 from the germline V gene are MNHEY and SVGEGT. Unmatched junction bases numbered 13, after V lost 2 bases and J lost 6 bases. The CDR3 is made up of 16 amino acids. CDR3 amino acids: CASSYHGGSTYIEQYF. CDR3 bases: TGTGCCAGCAGTTACCACGGCGGGAGCACCTATATCGAGCAGTACTTC.

The genes are TRBV4-3 and TRBJ2-7; perhaps TRBD1 as D (7 bases). Germline assignment: CDR1 LGHNA and CDR2 YSLEER. The V and J ends lost 0 bases and 9 bases respectively, with 12 bases between them. This CDR3 region has 13 residues. The CDR3 nucleotides are TGCGCCAGCAGCCAAGACAGGGGGACTTGGCAGTACTTC. Translated, it gives CASSQDRGTWQYF.

The V call is TRBV5-1, the J call TRBJ2-7; D possibly corresponds to TRBD1 (7 bases). The length of the CDR3 is 14 residues. The V gene lost 1 base and the J gene lost 5 bases, with 13 bases spanning the gap. CDR1 SGHRS and CDR2 YFSETQ come from the germline V gene. The CDR3 nucleotides are TGCGCCAGCAGCTTGTCCCAGGGGGGCGACGAGCAGTACTTC. Residues: CASSLSQGGDEQYF.

The V and J genes are TRBV5-1 and TRBJ1-3; D unclear. The CDR3 runs to 14 residues. V lost 4 bases and J 0 bases, leaving 8 bases between the germline ends. CDR1 is SGHRS, CDR2 YFSETQ, per germline. DNA of the CDR3: TGCGCCAGCAGCCCACAAGTCTCTGGAAACACCATATATTTT. It is translated as CASSPQVSGNTIYF.

V usage is TRBV7-3 and J usage is TRBJ2-3; possibly TRBD1 for D (6 bases). Germline V gene lookup returns CDR1 SGHTA and CDR2 FQGTGA. CDR3 length: 13 amino acids. V was cut by 10 bases and J by 5 bases, with 16 bases left in between. The DNA of the CDR3 is TGTGCCACTGGGGACAAACGAGGAGATACGCAGTATTTT. Its protein is CATGDKRGDTQYF.

The genes are TRBV7-3 and TRBJ2-2; TRBD1 aligns across 7 bases. This CDR3 spans 16 amino acids. After removal of 2 bases from V and 3 bases from J, the junction contained 6 bases not matched to a gene. The V gene's germline CDR1 is SGHTA and CDR2 FQGTGA. CDR3 amino acids: CASSLGYDRDTGELFF. CDR3 coding DNA: TGTGCCAGCAGCTTAGGCTATGACAGGGACACCGGGGAGCTGTTTTTT.

CDR3 in amino acids: CASSRTGAGNTIYF. The CDR3 DNA sequence: TGTGCCAGCAGCCGGACAGGGGCGGGAAACACCATATATTTT. The chain uses TRBV7-2 and TRBJ1-3, with 9 bases matching TRBD1. Germline trimming cut 5 bases from V and 4 bases from J; bases unmatched to any gene: 3. CDR1 and CDR2 from the germline V gene are SGHTA and FQGNSA. CDR3 length equals 14 residues.

The chain is built from TRBV2 and TRBJ1-2; 8 positions match TRBD1. Germline-derived CDR1 and CDR2 are SNHLY and FYNNEI. The trim removed 1 base at V and 8 bases at J, leaving 3 bases unmatched. The CDR3 consists of 13 residues. The CDR3 DNA follows: TGTGCCAGCAGTGAAGGGACAGGGTGGGGCTACACCTTC. Translation: CASSEGTGWGYTF.

This chain links TRBV11-2 with TRBJ2-3; 10 bases fit TRBD2. Germline values: CDR1 SGHAT, CDR2 FQNNGV. The junction had 7 bases not matched to a gene; V was cut back by 3 bases and J by 13 bases. The CDR3 length is 13 residues. CDR3 coding DNA: TGTGCCAGCAGCTTGCGGACTAGCGGCCTCGAGTATTTT. Residues: CASSLRTSGLEYF.

The chain uses TRBV6-2 or TRBV6-3 and TRBJ2-7; TRBD2 matches 7 bases. V lost 5 bases, J lost 7 bases, and 8 bases stayed unmatched. The CDR3 is made up of 13 amino acids. Germline-derived CDR1 and CDR2 are MNHEY and SVGEGT. The CDR3 region has the DNA TGTGCCAGCAGTCAAGGACTAGGGAGGGAGCAGTACTTC. Translating it yields CASSQGLGREQYF.

J is TRBJ2-7 and V is TRBV2; TRBD1 matches at 8 bases. The CDR3 has 14 amino acids. Losses at the gene ends were 3 bases for V and 6 bases for J; bases not matched to a gene: 7. The germline CDR1 and CDR2 sequences are SNHLY and FYNNEI. CDR3 DNA: TGTGCCAGCAGTGATGTAACGGGACAGGTCGAGCAGTACTTC. It is translated as CASSDVTGQVEQYF.

The chain joins TRBV7-2 to TRBJ2-1, with 10 nucleotides matching TRBD2. V trimming: 1 base; J trimming: 9 bases; junction bases outside the gene matches: 3. Germline CDR1 is SGHTA and CDR2 is FQGNSA. This CDR3 region has 14 residues. CDR3 region: CASSLGPSGGEQFF. The CDR3 DNA reads TGTGCCAGCAGCTTAGGACCTAGCGGGGGTGAGCAGTTCTTC.

The chain uses TRBV2 and TRBJ1-4; D is unclear. Germline V gene lookup returns CDR1 SNHLY and CDR2 FYNNEI. The V gene lost 9 bases and the J gene lost 0 bases, with 11 bases spanning the gap. The CDR3 totals 14 residues. CDR3 residues: CASLPVSTNEKLFF. The CDR3 region has the DNA TGTGCCAGTCTCCCAGTCTCAACTAATGAAAAACTGTTTTTT.

The chain employs TRBV28 and TRBJ2-7, with TRBD1 matching 10 bases. Trimming cost V 2 bases and J 9 bases; bases outside gene matches: 16. Germline loops: CDR1 MDHEN, CDR2 SYDVKM. This CDR3 has 17 residues. The CDR3 loop reads CASSLPPGTGVIGVQYF. CDR3 nucleotides: TGTGCCAGCAGTTTACCCCCCGGGACAGGGGTGATTGGGGTGCAGTACTTC.

This chain connects TRBV6-4 to TRBJ2-7, with D possibly matching TRBD1 (6 bases). Trimming took off 6 bases at V and 2 bases at J, with 11 bases between the two ends. This CDR3 region has 13 residues. Per germline, CDR1 MRHNA and CDR2 SNTAGT. CDR3 loop: CASRGTKPYEQYF. Written as DNA, the CDR3 is TGTGCCAGCAGGGGGACAAAACCCTACGAGCAGTACTTC.

The V call is TRBV4-2, the J call TRBJ2-3; 7 nucleotides agree with TRBD1. V shed 2 bases and J 2 bases; nucleotides not matched to a gene: 4. This CDR3 region has 15 residues. Germline loops: CDR1 LGHNA, CDR2 YNFKEQ. CDR3 in amino acids: CASSQRDRNTDTQYF. The CDR3 region has the DNA TGTGCCAGCAGCCAAAGGGACAGAAACACAGATACGCAGTATTTT.